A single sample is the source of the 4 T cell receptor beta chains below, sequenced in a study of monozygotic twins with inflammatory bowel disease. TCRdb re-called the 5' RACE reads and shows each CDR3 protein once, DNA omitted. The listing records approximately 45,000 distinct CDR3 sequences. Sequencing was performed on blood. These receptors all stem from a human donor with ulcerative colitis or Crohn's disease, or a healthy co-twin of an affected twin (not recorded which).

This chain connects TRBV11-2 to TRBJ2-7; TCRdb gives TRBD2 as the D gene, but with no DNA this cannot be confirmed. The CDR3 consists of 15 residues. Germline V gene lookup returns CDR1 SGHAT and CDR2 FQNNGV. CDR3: CASNFGSGLSYEQYF.

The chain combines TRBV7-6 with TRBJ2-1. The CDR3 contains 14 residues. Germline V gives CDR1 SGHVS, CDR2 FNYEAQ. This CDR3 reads CASSLLGDYNEQFF.

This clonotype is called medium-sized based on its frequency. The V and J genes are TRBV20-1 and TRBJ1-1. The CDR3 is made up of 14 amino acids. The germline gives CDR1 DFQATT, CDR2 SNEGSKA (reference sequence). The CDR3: CSAESDTWGTEAFF.

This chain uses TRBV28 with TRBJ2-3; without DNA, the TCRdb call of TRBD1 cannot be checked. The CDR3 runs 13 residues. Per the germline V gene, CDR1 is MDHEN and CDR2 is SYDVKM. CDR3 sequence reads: CASSSWTGPSAYF.